Shown below are 31 T cell receptor beta chains from a single sample sequenced in a study of PD-L1 blockade in urothelial cancer. Method: immunoSEQ multiplex PCR; TCRdb's copy keeps in-frame clones and lacks some. The sample comprises approximately 70,000 clones, 85% to 90% of which are singletons, and about 3.2% rests with the top ten. The sample was PBMCs, taken around atezolizumab (anti-PD-L1) treatment. Receptors were obtained from a man in his 60s with urothelial cancer.

V and J are TRBV5-1 and TRBJ2-3, with a possible D match to TRBD2 (5 bases). This CDR3 is built from 15 residues. Trimming removed 0 bases at V and 3 bases at J, with 11 bases between. The V gene's germline CDR1 is SGHRS and CDR2 YFSETQ. The CDR3 loop is CASSLASGETDTQYF. CDR3 nucleotide sequence: TGCGCCAGCAGCTTGGCCAGCGGTGAGACAGATACGCAGTATTTT.

This clone was observed once. The chain combines TRBV2 with TRBJ2-3, with 12 bases fitting TRBD2. V lost 10 bases to trimming and J lost 6 bases; unmatched junction nucleotides: 11. From germline, CDR1 is SNHLY and CDR2 FYNNEI. This CDR3 contains 15 residues. For the CDR3, the DNA is TGTGCCACCTCGACTAGCGGGGGCGGGGTCGATACGCAGTATTTT. Residues: CATSTSGGGVDTQYF.

The chain combines TRBV27 with TRBJ1-5, with D possibly TRBD1 on 5 matching bases. The V end lost 1 base, the J end lost 0 bases, and 13 bases lay between the germline ends. The CDR3 is made up of 17 amino acids. Germline V gene lookup returns CDR1 MNHEY and CDR2 SMNVEV (reference sequence). The DNA of the CDR3 is TGTGCCAGCAGTTTATTTGGGGCGTTTGGTAGCAATCAGCCCCAGCATTTT. Protein: CASSLFGAFGSNQPQHF.

This clone was observed a single time. This chain connects TRBV5-8 to TRBJ2-4; maybe TRBD2 (6 bases). Between the trimmed V and J ends, which lost 7 bases and 7 bases, there was a span of 12 bases. CDR1 is SGHTS, CDR2 YDEGEE, per germline. CDR3 length equals 12 residues. The CDR3 DNA sequence: TGTGCCAGCTCCGGAAGCGGGAACATTCAGTACTTC. This gives the protein CASSGSGNIQYF.

This rearrangement joins TRBV30 to TRBJ1-3, with D perhaps TRBD1 (6 bases). In germline, CDR1 is GTSNPN, CDR2 SVGIG (reference sequence). CDR3 length equals 15 residues. Trimming cost V 7 bases and J 2 bases, with 18 bases left between them. CDR3 loop: CAFMTGSITGNTIYF. CDR3 nucleotide sequence: TGTGCCTTCATGACAGGCTCAATAACTGGAAACACCATATATTTT.

V is TRBV6-5 and J is TRBJ1-5; 8 bases are shared with TRBD1. V shed 6 bases and J 7 bases; nucleotides not matched to a gene: 11. CDR1 MNHEY and CDR2 SVGAGI come from the germline V gene. The CDR3 is 15 residues long. CDR3 loop: CASSSDRAYGQPQHF. CDR3 DNA: TGTGCCAGCAGCTCGGACAGGGCCTATGGGCAGCCCCAGCATTTT.

This clone has a handful of counts. The gene calls are TRBV6-5 and TRBJ2-7; TRBD1 might be the D (6 bases). In germline, CDR1 is MNHEY, CDR2 SVGAGI. The CDR3 runs to 14 residues. With 10 bases removed from V and 6 bases from J, the gap between germline ends came to 22 bases. CDR3: CATTPRQDPREQYF. CDR3 in DNA: TGTGCCACCACCCCCCGACAGGACCCACGCGAGCAGTACTTC.

The CDR3: CASSPRFPAYEQYF. The CDR3 DNA sequence: TGTGCCAGCTCACCACGGTTTCCAGCCTACGAGCAGTACTTC. V gene TRBV18 combines with J gene TRBJ2-7; D unclear. The CDR3 length is 14 residues. CDR1 and CDR2 from the germline V gene are KGHSH and LQKENI. V shed 1 base and J shed 2 bases, with 9 bases lying between them.

The chain is built from TRBV21-1 and TRBJ1-4; TRBD1 is taken as the D call from the table, unchecked against the DNA. TRBV21-1 counts as a pseudogene. CDR3 length: 22 residues. CDR3 sequence: CASSNLKTENPSGVETNEKLFF. The CDR3 DNA sequence: TGTGCCAGCAGCAATCTTAAGACAGAGAATCCCAGTGGGGTCGAAACTAATGAAAAACTGTTTTTT.

The V call is TRBV9, the J call TRBJ2-1; D perhaps matches TRBD1 (6 bases). The V and J ends lost 0 bases and 4 bases respectively, with 11 bases between them. CDR1 is SGDLS and CDR2 is YYNGEE in the germline V gene. CDR3 length: 15 residues. In DNA form, the CDR3 reads TGTGCCAGCAGCGTAGAAGGGGGTGAGTACAATGAGCAGTTCTTC. Amino acids: CASSVEGGEYNEQFF.

The J gene is TRBJ2-5, the V gene TRBV5-1, with a tentative D call TRBD1 (6 bases). The germline V gene encodes CDR1 SGHRS and CDR2 YFSETQ. Trimming stripped 5 bases from V and 5 bases from J, with 22 bases between. The CDR3 sequence is 16 residues long. In nucleotides, the CDR3 is TGCGCCAGCAGTCGCGGACAGAAGACCACTCAGGAGACCCAGTACTTC. Encoded protein: CASSRGQKTTQETQYF.

The chain joins TRBV5-1 to TRBJ2-5; TRBD2 agrees at 11 bases. CDR1 is SGHRS, CDR2 YFSETQ, per germline. V gave up 0 bases and J gave up 5 bases; unmatched junction bases: 3. The CDR3 spans 15 residues. CDR3 bases: TGCGCCAGCAGCTTGGATGGGACTAGCGGTGAGACCCAGTACTTC. This sequence encodes CASSLDGTSGETQYF. The complete variable domain, with remaining parts taken from reference TRBV5-1 and TRBJ2-5, reads KAGVTQTPRYLIKTRGQQVTLSCSPISGHRSVSWYQQTPGQGLQFLFEYFSETQRNKGNFPGRFSGRQFSNSRSEMNVSTLELGDSALYLCASSLDGTSGETQYFGPGTRLLVL.

This chain joins TRBV5-1 and TRBJ2-3; 8 bases agree with TRBD2. J lost 1 base, V lost 8 bases, and 6 bases had no gene match. This CDR3 spans 14 amino acids. The germline gives CDR1 SGHRS, CDR2 YFSETQ. The CDR3 nucleotides read TGCGCCAGTTTCCTAGCGGGCGGCACAGATACGCAGTATTTT. Protein sequence: CASFLAGGTDTQYF.

The chain couples TRBV10-1 to TRBJ2-7, with D perhaps TRBD2 (6 bases). Trimming shortened V by 7 bases and J by 7 bases, and 17 bases separated the two germline ends. The CDR3 contains 13 residues. CDR1 is WNHNN, CDR2 SYGVQD, per germline (reference sequence). The CDR3 sequence is CASIQDYRVEQYF. CDR3 coding DNA: TGCGCCAGCATACAGGACTATCGCGTGGAGCAGTACTTC.

CDR3 residues: CASSMGLGQIKYF. CDR3 sequence (DNA): TGTGCCAGCAGCATGGGTCTTGGGCAGATAAAGTACTTC. This chain joins TRBV11-2 and TRBJ2-7; the D is unclear. This CDR3 is 13 amino acids long. Trimming stripped 5 bases from V and 11 bases from J, with 19 bases between. The germline CDR1 and CDR2 sequences are SGHAT and FQNNGV.

V gene TRBV7-8 combines with J gene TRBJ1-5; possibly TRBD1 for D (5 bases). Deletions cut 5 bases from V and 3 bases from J, with 14 bases between. This CDR3 is built from 15 residues. The germline CDR1 and CDR2 sequences are SGHVS and FQNEAQ. CDR3 sequence: CASSPDTSYNQPQHF. The CDR3 DNA sequence: TGTGCCAGCAGCCCGGACACCTCCTACAATCAGCCCCAGCATTTT.

The chain carries TRBV10-3 and TRBJ2-3, with D unclear. V lost 6 bases to trimming and J lost 1 base, with 11 bases between them. The CDR3 totals 14 residues. Per the germline V gene, CDR1 is ENHRY and CDR2 is SYGVKD. The CDR3 is CAISGFEGTDTQYF. Here the CDR3 DNA reads TGTGCCATCAGCGGGTTCGAGGGCACAGATACGCAGTATTTT.

This chain links TRBV19 with TRBJ2-3; TRBD1 might be the D (5 bases). The CDR3 sequence is 16 residues long. Trimming cost V 7 bases and J 0 bases, with 17 bases left between them. Germline CDR1 reads LNHDA; CDR2 reads SQIVND (reference sequence). The chain's CDR3 is CASTEEGALSTDTQYF. The CDR3 DNA is TGTGCCAGTACCGAAGAAGGGGCACTTAGCACAGATACGCAGTATTTT.

CDR3 residues: CASSLSGSYYNEQFF. The CDR3 region has the DNA TGTGCCAGCAGCTTGAGCGGGAGCTACTACAATGAGCAGTTCTTC. The genes are TRBV5-6 and TRBJ2-1; the match to TRBD2 covers 8 bases. V lost 1 base to trimming and J lost 3 bases; unmatched junction nucleotides: 3. The CDR3 runs to 15 residues. Germline CDR1 SGHDT, CDR2 YYEEEE.

The CDR3 bases are TGTGCCAGCAGTACCACAGGGAACACTGAAGCTTTCTTT. The encoded protein is CASSTTGNTEAFF. The chain uses TRBV6-6 and TRBJ1-1; D might be TRBD1 (5 bases). The CDR3 length is 13 residues. Germline V lookup: CDR1 MNHNY, CDR2 SVGAGI (reference sequence). The V end lost 5 bases, the J end lost 1 base, and 8 bases lay between the germline ends.

V gene TRBV7-6 combines with J gene TRBJ2-2; 9 bases line up with TRBD1. V lost 4 bases to trimming and J lost 6 bases; unmatched junction nucleotides: 6. Germline V gene sequence: CDR1 SGHVS, CDR2 FNYEAQ. This CDR3 is 15 amino acids long. As DNA, the CDR3 is TGTGCCAGCAGCTCCGGGACAGGGTATGCCGGGGAGCTGTTTTTT. Its translation is CASSSGTGYAGELFF.

This chain connects TRBV28 to TRBJ2-1; 12 bases align to TRBD2. V shed 7 bases, J shed 8 bases, and the junction held 12 bases outside the gene matches. The CDR3 extends over 16 amino acids. Germline V gene lookup returns CDR1 MDHEN and CDR2 SYDVKM. CDR3 sequence: CASTPWVSSGRDEQFF. The CDR3 DNA is TGTGCCAGCACTCCCTGGGTGTCTAGCGGGAGGGATGAGCAGTTCTTC.

The chain combines TRBV19 with TRBJ1-2, with 9 nucleotides matching TRBD1. The CDR3 extends over 13 amino acids. Germline CDR1 and CDR2: LNHDA and SQIVND (reference sequence). V gave up 7 bases and J gave up 7 bases; unmatched junction bases: 7. CDR3 protein: CASTPGQGSGYTF. In nucleotides, the CDR3 is TGTGCCAGTACCCCGGGACAGGGAAGTGGCTACACCTTC.

CDR3 loop: CASTSGNTIYF. The CDR3 coding sequence is TGTGCCAGCACCTCCGGAAACACCATATATTTT. The chain combines TRBV6-6 with TRBJ1-3; no definite D call. The germline gives CDR1 MNHNY, CDR2 SVGAGI (reference sequence). The CDR3 has 11 residues. Trimming pared 7 bases from V and 4 bases from J, leaving 5 bases between.

The chain joins TRBV14 to TRBJ2-5; TRBD1 is a possible D gene (5 bases). Trimming left V 3 bases short and J 4 bases short, with 9 bases between. There are 13 residues in the CDR3. The germline CDR1 and CDR2 sequences are SGHDN and FVKESK. CDR3 loop: CASSQGRRETQYF. In nucleotides, the CDR3 is TGTGCCAGCAGCCAGGGGCGGAGAGAGACCCAGTACTTC.

The chain couples TRBV4-3 to TRBJ2-7, with 12 positions matching TRBD1. The J segment lost 6 bases and the V segment lost 3 bases, leaving 9 bases of the junction unmatched. Germline loops: CDR1 LGHNA, CDR2 YSLEER. The CDR3 consists of 16 residues. The CDR3 region is CASSHRTGQGASEQYF. CDR3 nucleotide sequence: TGCGCCAGCAGCCACCGAACGGGACAGGGGGCGTCCGAGCAGTACTTC.

The chain combines TRBV5-1 with TRBJ2-5; perhaps TRBD2 as D (6 bases). Germline V gene sequence: CDR1 SGHRS, CDR2 YFSETQ. The CDR3 covers 14 residues. With 2 bases removed from V and 3 bases from J, the gap between germline ends came to 11 bases. The CDR3 is CASSFYSGEETQYF. The DNA of the CDR3 is TGCGCCAGCAGCTTTTATTCGGGGGAAGAGACCCAGTACTTC.

This chain links TRBV14 with TRBJ2-5; D may be TRBD2 (5 bases). The CDR3 covers 17 residues. Trimming shortened V by 5 bases and J by 5 bases, and 24 bases separated the two germline ends. Germline values: CDR1 SGHDN, CDR2 FVKESK. Written as DNA, the CDR3 is TGTGCCAGCAGCGAACAACAGCCCGGGCTGAGGAGGGAGACCCAGTACTTC. Translating it yields CASSEQQPGLRRETQYF.

This sequence joins TRBV28 and TRBJ2-1; possible D gene TRBD1, 6 bases. Germline V CDR1 and CDR2: MDHEN, SYDVKM. The CDR3 has 17 residues. V was shortened by 0 bases and J by 10 bases, with 22 bases between the two germline ends. In DNA, the CDR3 is TGTGCCAGCAGTTTATGGCAGGGGTGGGGTACCACAGGGGAGCAGTTCTTC. It is translated as CASSLWQGWGTTGEQFF.

In regard to this clone: The same CDR3 can be traced to other DNA sequences in this sample. The rearrangement uses TRBV7-9 and TRBJ2-5, with D uncertain. Per the germline V gene, CDR1 is SEHNR and CDR2 is FQNEAQ (reference sequence). Deletions cut 2 bases from V and 5 bases from J, with 6 bases between. CDR3 length equals 12 residues. Written as DNA, the CDR3 is TGTGCCAGCAGCTTAATCTCGGAGACCCAGTACTTC. It specifies CASSLISETQYF.

The chain joins TRBV5-1 to TRBJ2-3; 10 bases line up with TRBD2. J gave up 1 base and V 0 bases, and 11 bases lay outside the gene matches. This CDR3 has 19 amino acids. Germline CDR1 and CDR2: SGHRS and YFSETQ. The CDR3: CASSLGVGAGGLGTDTQYF. CDR3 nucleotides: TGCGCCAGCAGCTTGGGTGTAGGAGCGGGGGGGCTGGGCACAGATACGCAGTATTTT.